The next 23 T cell receptor beta chains were all read from a single sample in a study of T cells in Graves' hyperthyroidism and ophthalmopathy. Researchers took RNA transcripts and amplified the TCR beta CDR3 regions from them. HTBI primers were the set used in a first-round RT-PCR of the TCR CDR3. TCRdb called the multiplex PCR reads again in MiXCR, with one record for every CDR3 protein. The table lists 200,000 to 250,000 distinct CDR3 sequences, roughly a quarter of them singletons. The sample taken for sequencing was blood. The receptors were gathered from a woman aged 40 to 50 with Graves' ophthalmopathy.

In this sample, this clonotype turned up once. V and J are TRBV27 and TRBJ1-6; TRBD1 might be the D (6 bases). The ends were cut back, 7 bases at V and 6 bases at J, with 13 bases in the middle. The CDR3 covers 14 residues. The germline CDR1 and CDR2 sequences are MNHEY and SMNVEV (reference sequence). CDR3 loop: CASNKGQINSPLHF. The CDR3 bases are TGTGCCAGCAATAAAGGACAGATTAATTCACCCCTCCACTTT.

This clonotype has a count of ten or more. V gene TRBV6-2 or TRBV6-3 combines with J gene TRBJ2-7; D remains unclear. The CDR3 has 14 amino acids. Germline assignment: CDR1 MNHEY and CDR2 SVGEGT. With 5 bases removed from V and 0 bases from J, the gap between germline ends came to 11 bases. The CDR3 DNA reads TGTGCCAGCAGTGACCCGGCCGGCTCCTACGAGCAGTACTTC. Protein product: CASSDPAGSYEQYF.

The chain is built from TRBV12-3 or TRBV12-4 and TRBJ2-5; TRBD1 is a possible D gene (5 bases). This CDR3 spans 14 amino acids. V dropped 4 bases and J dropped 2 bases, with 11 bases sitting between them. The DNA of the CDR3 is TGTGCCAGCAGTTCGACAGTGGGGCAAGAGACCCAGTACTTC. Its translation: CASSSTVGQETQYF.

In this sample, this clonotype turned up many times. CDR3 sequence: CASSEGTDYGYTF. CDR3 bases: TGTGCCAGTAGTGAGGGGACGGACTATGGCTACACCTTC. V gene TRBV19 combines with J gene TRBJ1-2, with TRBD1 as a possible D gene (5 bases). With 5 bases removed from V and 3 bases from J, the gap between germline ends came to 10 bases. This CDR3 has 13 amino acids. The V gene's germline CDR1 is LNHDA and CDR2 SQIVND (reference sequence).

This clonotype occurred many times. The V call is TRBV6-2 or TRBV6-3, the J call TRBJ2-7, with TRBD1 identical over 10 bases. Germline CDR1 is MNHEY and CDR2 is SVGEGT. Trimming took 7 bases from V and 6 from J; bases not matched to a gene: 3. This CDR3 spans 12 amino acids. As DNA, the CDR3 is TGTGCCAGCACGACAGGGGGCGTCGAGCAGTACTTC. This sequence encodes CASTTGGVEQYF.

This clonotype was counted many times. J is TRBJ1-5 and V is TRBV18; D not resolved. From germline, CDR1 is KGHSH and CDR2 LQKENI. The V and J ends lost 6 bases and 2 bases respectively, with 11 bases between them. This CDR3 contains 14 residues. The CDR3 nucleotides read TGTGCCAGCTCTGACTCTGGGGGCAATCAGCCCCAGCATTTT. Protein sequence: CASSDSGGNQPQHF.

This clonotype appeared many times. The chain has TRBV19 and TRBJ2-1; 11 bases are shared with TRBD1. CDR1 and CDR2 from the germline V gene are LNHDA and SQIVND (reference sequence). The CDR3 consists of 14 residues. V lost 7 bases to trimming and J lost 7 bases; unmatched junction nucleotides: 6. For the CDR3, the DNA is TGTGCCAGTATTGGACAGGGGGCCTGGAATGAGCAGTTCTTC. As protein: CASIGQGAWNEQFF.

DNA of the CDR3: TGCAGCGTTCGCGGACAGGGAGGGACTGAAGCTTTCTTT. Protein product: CSVRGQGGTEAFF. The chain employs TRBV29-1 and TRBJ1-1, with 8 bases fitting TRBD1. Germline lookup yields CDR1 SQVTM and CDR2 ANQGSEA. With 5 bases clipped from V and 5 bases from J, the junction kept 7 bases outside the gene matches. This CDR3 spans 13 amino acids. Full variable domain (rest looked up from reference TRBV29-1 and TRBJ1-1): SAVISQKPSRDICQRGTSLTIQCQVDSQVTMMFWYRQQPGQSLTLIATANQGSEATYESGFVIDKFPISRPNLTFSTLTVSNMSPEDSSIYLCSVRGQGGTEAFFGQGTRLTVV.

This clonotype has only a few counts. This could be a read error, since a much larger clone is one nucleotide away. The chain recombines TRBV7-6 with TRBJ2-7; D is possibly TRBD2 (6 bases). Germline CDR1 reads SGHVS; CDR2 reads FNYEAQ. The CDR3 runs 15 residues. Trimming took off 2 bases at V and 6 bases at J, with 17 bases between the two ends. This CDR3 reads CASSLSAIGSREQYF. The CDR3 DNA reads TGTGCCAGCAGCTTATCGGCTATCGGGAGCCGCGAGCAGTACTTC.

This rearrangement joins TRBV30 to TRBJ1-1; tentative D call: TRBD1 (5 bases). CDR3 length equals 14 residues. CDR1 is GTSNPN and CDR2 is SVGIG in the germline V gene (reference sequence). The V end was cut by 0 bases, the J end by 0 bases, with 8 bases between. Here the CDR3 reads CAWSVLGVNTEAFF. For the CDR3, the DNA is TGTGCCTGGAGTGTACTAGGGGTGAACACTGAAGCTTTCTTT.

The CDR3 here is CASTRADGTQYF. CDR3 DNA sequence: TGTGCCAGCACTAGGGCAGATGGGACCCAGTACTTC. V and J are TRBV6-1 and TRBJ2-5; no firm D call. This CDR3 spans 12 amino acids. V was clipped by 7 bases and J by 7 bases, with 13 bases between them. Germline values: CDR1 MNHNS, CDR2 SASEGT.

This clonotype was detected ten times or more. V and J are TRBV28 and TRBJ2-7; 8 bases line up with TRBD2. Trimming removed 5 bases from V and 2 bases from J; junction bases left unmatched: 8. CDR1 is MDHEN and CDR2 is SYDVKM in the germline V gene. The CDR3 extends over 15 amino acids. CDR3 sequence (DNA): TGTGCCAGCAGTCCGATAGCGGGAAGAGCCTACGAGCAGTACTTC. Its protein product is CASSPIAGRAYEQYF.

This clonotype was observed at least ten times. This chain connects TRBV4-1 to TRBJ1-2; no clear D gene. Per the germline V gene, CDR1 is MGHRA and CDR2 is YSYEKL. The CDR3 covers 17 residues. The V end was cut by 2 bases, the J end by 2 bases, with 18 bases between. DNA of the CDR3: TGCGCCAGCAGCCAACGTGGCGAGATTGGGCAGAACTATGGCTACACCTTC. Its translation: CASSQRGEIGQNYGYTF.

This clonotype was counted ten times or more. CDR3 region: CATATGVQETQYF. DNA for the CDR3: TGTGCCACCGCGACAGGGGTTCAAGAGACCCAGTACTTC. The chain links TRBV6-1 to TRBJ2-5; 8 positions match TRBD1. Germline V gene sequence: CDR1 MNHNS, CDR2 SASEGT. The CDR3 length is 13 residues. V lost 10 bases to trimming and J lost 2 bases; unmatched junction nucleotides: 6.

V and J are TRBV7-8 and TRBJ1-4; a weak D match, TRBD1 (5 bases). The CDR3 spans 12 residues. V shed 5 bases and J shed 5 bases, with 6 bases lying between them. Germline CDR1 is SGHVS and CDR2 is FQNEAQ. In DNA, the CDR3 is TGTGCCAGCAGCCCAGGGAATGAAAAACTGTTTTTT. It encodes CASSPGNEKLFF.

A note on this clonotype: Germline is not matched at one junction end, which may reflect a read error. V and J are TRBV24-1 and TRBJ1-2, with D maybe TRBD1 (5 bases). Germline V CDR1 and CDR2: KGHDR, SFDVKD. The CDR3 contains 13 residues. CDR3 region: CTTSSPLGHGYTF. The CDR3 coding sequence is TGTACCACCAGTAGTCCGTTGGGGCACGGCTACACCTTC.

The gene calls are TRBV5-1 and TRBJ1-1; 7 positions match TRBD1. CDR1 is SGHRS, CDR2 YFSETQ, per germline. Trimming at V came to 3 bases and at J to 0 bases, leaving 8 bases not matched to a gene. This CDR3 comprises 16 residues. The CDR3 is CASSSDPGQLNTEAFF. For the CDR3, the DNA is TGCGCCAGCAGCTCGGACCCGGGACAGCTGAACACTGAAGCTTTCTTT.

This clonotype was seen at least ten times. The V call is TRBV2, the J call TRBJ1-1, with D possibly TRBD1 on 6 matching bases. The germline CDR1 and CDR2 sequences are SNHLY and FYNNEI. The germline V and J ends were trimmed by 6 bases and 1 base, with 15 bases remaining between them. The CDR3 covers 15 residues. In DNA, the CDR3 is TGTGCCAGCAGGGGACATGGACCCAGGAACACTGAAGCTTTCTTT. Its protein is CASRGHGPRNTEAFF.

The chain couples TRBV6-2 or TRBV6-3 to TRBJ1-5; D ambiguous. The CDR3 runs to 15 residues. V was clipped by 5 bases and J by 0 bases, with 11 bases between them. Germline lookup yields CDR1 MNHEY and CDR2 SVGEGT. CDR3 sequence reads: CASSGRLISNQPQHF. The CDR3 nucleotides read TGTGCCAGCAGTGGGAGACTGATTAGCAATCAGCCCCAGCATTTT.

V and J are TRBV12-3 or TRBV12-4 and TRBJ1-1; D is undetermined. Trimming pared 7 bases from V and 0 bases from J, leaving 9 bases between. This CDR3 has 13 residues. This CDR3 is CASTTALNTEAFF. DNA of the CDR3: TGTGCCAGCACCACCGCCTTGAACACTGAAGCTTTCTTT.

This clonotype was observed many times. The chain links TRBV7-9 to TRBJ1-2; no clear D. The CDR3 is made up of 14 amino acids. The V end lost 4 bases, the J end lost 5 bases, and 14 bases lay between the germline ends. CDR1 and CDR2 from the germline V gene are SEHNR and FQNEAQ (reference sequence). The CDR3 DNA reads TGTGCCAGCAGCTCCCCCCGGGCGGTTTATGGCTACACCTTC. Its translation: CASSSPRAVYGYTF. Variable domain in full (rest from reference TRBV7-9 and TRBJ1-2): DTGVSQNPRHKITKRGQNVTFRCDPISEHNRLYWYRQTLGQGPEFLTYFQNEAQLEKSRLLSDRFSAERPKGSFSTLEIQRTEQGDSAMYLCASSSPRAVYGYTFGSGTRLTVV.

The V gene is TRBV6-1, the J gene TRBJ1-1; D is perhaps TRBD1 (5 bases). The CDR3 is 12 residues long. From germline, CDR1 is MNHNS and CDR2 SASEGT. V was shortened by 1 base and J by 6 bases, with 6 bases between the two germline ends. The CDR3 region is CASSEGGPEAFF. CDR3 nucleotide sequence: TGTGCCAGCAGTGAAGGGGGACCTGAAGCTTTCTTT.

This clonotype was picked up many times. The CDR3 DNA follows: TGTGCCAGCAGACCGGACAGTTTAAATCAGCCCCAGCATTTT. Amino acids: CASRPDSLNQPQHF. V usage is TRBV6-5 and J usage is TRBJ1-5; weak D call: TRBD1 (6 bases). The germline V gene encodes CDR1 MNHEY and CDR2 SVGAGI. The CDR3 sequence is 14 residues long. V was pared by 6 bases and J by 4 bases, with 13 bases between.